The 10 T cell receptor beta chains presented below share a single source sample, sequenced in a study of Graves' ophthalmopathy and Graves' hyperthyroidism. RNA transcripts provided the template for amplifying TCR beta CDR3 regions. RT-PCR in the first round used HTBI primers; a second-round multiplex PCR followed. A single record per CDR3 protein comes from TCRdb applying MiXCR to the multiplex PCR reads. Here the sample spans over a million distinct CDR3 sequences, about 36% being singletons. Sequenced material: peripheral blood or thyroid tissue (not recorded which). The receptors derive from an adult man with Graves' hyperthyroidism.

This clonotype was counted ten times or more. CDR3 loop: CASNAPGEAYEQYF. The CDR3 nucleotides are TGTGCCAGCAATGCTCCGGGAGAAGCCTACGAGCAGTACTTC. The chain carries TRBV2 and TRBJ2-7; TRBD2 is a possible D gene (6 bases). Germline CDR1 reads SNHLY; CDR2 reads FYNNEI. The germline V and J ends were trimmed by 7 bases and 2 bases, with 15 bases remaining between them. CDR3 length: 14 amino acids.

There are many counts of this clonotype. The rearrangement links TRBV7-8 to TRBJ2-7; D gene ambiguous. The CDR3 has 15 residues. Germline V gene data show CDR1 as SGHVS and CDR2 as FQNEAQ. V dropped 0 bases and J dropped 0 bases, with 9 bases sitting between them. This CDR3 is CASSLAPRSSYEQYF. CDR3 bases: TGTGCCAGCAGCTTAGCTCCAAGGAGCTCCTACGAGCAGTACTTC.

This clonotype turned up a few times. V usage is TRBV14 and J usage is TRBJ1-6; D not resolved. Germline CDR1 reads SGHDN; CDR2 reads FVKESK. The CDR3 runs 15 residues. Trimming shortened V by 1 base and J by 6 bases, and 10 bases separated the two germline ends. CDR3 residues: CASSQAGGSNSPLHF. As DNA, the CDR3 is TGTGCCAGCAGCCAAGCCGGCGGGAGTAATTCACCCCTCCACTTT. The full variable domain, with the rest looked up from reference TRBV14 and TRBJ1-6, is EAGVTQFPSHSVIEKGQTVTLRCDPISGHDNLYWYRRVMGKEIKFLLHFVKESKQDESGMPNNRFLAERTGGTYSTLKVQPAELEDSGVYFCASSQAGGSNSPLHFGNGTRLTVT.

This clonotype was seen repeatedly, ten times or more. This chain links TRBV9 with TRBJ1-6, with D tentatively TRBD1 (6 bases). CDR1 is SGDLS, CDR2 YYNGEE, per germline. Trimming took off 4 bases at V and 7 bases at J, with 18 bases between the two ends. There are 16 residues in the CDR3. This chain's CDR3 is CASSTLQGGSNSPLHF. CDR3 DNA sequence: TGTGCCAGCAGCACCCTTCAAGGGGGAAGCAATTCACCCCTCCACTTT. The full variable domain, completed using reference TRBV9 and TRBJ1-6, is DSGVTQTPKHLITATGQRVTLRCSPRSGDLSVYWYQQSLDQGLQFLIQYYNGEERAKGNILERFSAQQFPDLHSELNLSSLELGDSALYFCASSTLQGGSNSPLHFGNGTRLTVT.

This sequence joins TRBV7-9 and TRBJ2-5; 12 bases align to TRBD2. The CDR3 runs 16 residues. The junction had 7 bases not matched to a gene; V was cut back by 3 bases and J by 5 bases. Germline values: CDR1 SEHNR, CDR2 FQNEAQ (reference sequence). CDR3 sequence reads: CASSFSSGTSGETQYF. CDR3 coding DNA: TGTGCCAGCAGCTTCTCTTCCGGGACTAGCGGGGAGACCCAGTACTTC. The full variable domain, its missing parts supplied by reference TRBV7-9 and TRBJ2-5, is DTGVSQNPRHKITKRGQNVTFRCDPISEHNRLYWYRQTLGQGPEFLTYFQNEAQLEKSRLLSDRFSAERPKGSFSTLEIQRTEQGDSAMYLCASSFSSGTSGETQYFGPGTRLLVL.

CDR3: CASNPGTGNNEKLFF. The CDR3 bases are TGTGCCAGCAACCCCGGGACAGGGAATAATGAAAAACTGTTTTTT. The genes are TRBV5-5 and TRBJ1-4; TRBD1 aligns across 9 bases. CDR3 size: 15 residues. The germline V gene encodes CDR1 SGHKS and CDR2 YYEKEE (reference sequence). The junction had 7 bases not matched to a gene; V was cut back by 6 bases and J by 4 bases.

Remarks on this clonotype: Just one base apart from a much larger clone, this may be a read error. The chain uses TRBV5-1 and TRBJ1-2; 8 bases map to TRBD1. The CDR3 runs 15 residues. The germline V gene has CDR1 SGHRS and CDR2 YFSETQ. The CDR3 protein is CASSLGTGRNYDYTF. In nucleotides, the CDR3 is TGCGCCAGCAGCTTGGGGACAGGGCGTAACTATGACTACACCTTC.

In its sample, this clonotype was seen a few times. The chain recombines TRBV4-1 with TRBJ1-4; D not certain. The CDR3 spans 16 residues. V shed 3 bases and J shed 3 bases, with 14 bases lying between them. Germline V gene lookup returns CDR1 MGHRA and CDR2 YSYEKL. CDR3 in amino acids: CASSHPPSQANEKLFF. The CDR3, as DNA: TGCGCCAGCAGCCACCCCCCGAGCCAGGCTAATGAAAAACTGTTTTTT.

The rearrangement uses TRBV12-3 or TRBV12-4 and TRBJ2-7; D call uncertain. This CDR3 has 14 residues. V shed 5 bases and J shed 7 bases, with 18 bases lying between them. CDR3 sequence: CASSPTSPPGEQYF. CDR3 bases: TGTGCCAGCAGTCCCACCTCGCCCCCGGGTGAGCAGTACTTC.

This sequence joins TRBV15 and TRBJ1-2; D uncertain. This CDR3 has 12 residues. Germline V lookup: CDR1 LNHNV, CDR2 YYDKDF (reference sequence). Trimming removed 0 bases from V and 12 bases from J, with 11 bases in between. The CDR3: CATSRDRGGNTF. CDR3 nucleotides: TGTGCCACCAGCAGAGATCGCGGAGGGAACACCTTC.